This T cell receptor beta chain emerged from a study of control samples from healthy donors and cancer patients. Per the germline V gene, CDR1 is MNHEY and CDR2 is SVGAGI. This CDR3 spans 13 amino acids. With 6 bases removed from V and 1 base from J, the gap between germline ends came to 7 bases. Data came from immunoSEQ multiplex PCR; TCRdb stores just in-frame clones and leaves some out. The table lists about 94,000 clones, 90% of them singletons. The clonotype was recovered from a young woman in good health. The sequenced sample consisted of blood. The rearrangement links TRBV6-5 to TRBJ1-5; D unclear. CDR3: CASSGSSNQPQHF. In DNA form, the CDR3 reads TGTGCCAGCAGCGGTTCGAGCAATCAGCCCCAGCATTTT.